This T cell receptor beta chain appears in the sequencing data of a study of T cells in Graves' hyperthyroidism and ophthalmopathy. Overall study context: Blood from the periphery was taken at initial diagnosis, before any treatment.

Concerning this clonotype itself: An end of the junction differs from the germline gene, which may be a read error.

This CDR3 comprises 16 residues. Germline assignment: CDR1 MGHDK and CDR2 SYGVNS. What was amplified from RNA transcripts were TCR beta CDR3 regions. A set of HTBI primers served as the primers for a first-round RT-PCR of the TCR CDR3. Using its own MiXCR run on the multiplex PCR reads, TCRdb lists one record per CDR3 protein. Seen here are approximately 870,000 distinct CDR3 sequences, 35% to 40% observed once, and the top ten hold approximately 8.7%. V usage is TRBV25-1 and J usage is TRBJ1-1; D perhaps matches TRBD1 (6 bases). What was sequenced was blood. The sequence was collected from a man between 18 and 35 years old with Graves' hyperthyroidism. CDR3 residues: CASSQAPPGAGTEAFF. CDR3 nucleotides: TGCGCCAGCAGCCAAGCGCCTCCGGGGGCTGGCACTGAAGCTTTCTTT.